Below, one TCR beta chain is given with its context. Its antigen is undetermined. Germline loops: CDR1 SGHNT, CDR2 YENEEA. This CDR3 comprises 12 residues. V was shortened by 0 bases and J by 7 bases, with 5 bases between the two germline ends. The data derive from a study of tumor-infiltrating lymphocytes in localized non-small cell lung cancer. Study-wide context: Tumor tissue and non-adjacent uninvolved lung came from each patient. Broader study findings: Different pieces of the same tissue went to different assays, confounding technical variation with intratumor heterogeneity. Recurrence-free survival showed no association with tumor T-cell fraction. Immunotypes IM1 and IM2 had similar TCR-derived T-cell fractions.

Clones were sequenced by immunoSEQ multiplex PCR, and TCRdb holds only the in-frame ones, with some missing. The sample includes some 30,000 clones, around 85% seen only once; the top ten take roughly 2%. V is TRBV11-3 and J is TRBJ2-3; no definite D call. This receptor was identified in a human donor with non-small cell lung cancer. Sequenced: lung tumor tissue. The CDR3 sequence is CASSLDRHTQYF. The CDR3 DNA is TGTGCCAGCAGCTTAGACCGTCATACGCAGTATTTT.